This entry lists 2 T cell receptor beta chains sequenced from one sample in a study of blood T cell repertoires in COVID-19. The repertoire was sequenced with immunoSEQ multiplex PCR; TCRdb's copy has only in-frame clones and lacks some. The sample has approximately 87,000 clones; around nine tenths are singletons. Sample: peripheral blood. The receptors shown here come from a man in his 70s with active or convalescent COVID-19.

CDR3 in DNA: TGTGCCAGCAGCCCACAGGGGGCCCGAACGGGAGGTCAGAATGAGCAGTTCTTC. It yields the protein CASSPQGARTGGQNEQFF. V and J are TRBV5-6 and TRBJ2-1; 9 bases are shared with TRBD1. CDR1 SGHDT and CDR2 YYEEEE come from the germline V gene. The CDR3 loop spans 18 amino acids. V gave up 4 bases and J gave up 7 bases; unmatched junction bases: 18.

For this clone: Germline is not matched at one junction end, which may reflect a read error. The J gene is TRBJ2-7, the V gene TRBV12-3 or TRBV12-4; maybe TRBD1 (5 bases). The CDR3 has 12 residues. CDR3 in amino acids: CASTSPVGPYSF. Written as DNA, the CDR3 is TGTGCCAGCACCTCCCCAGTGGGGCCTTATTCCTTC.